The following is a T cell receptor beta chain sequence with its context. The antigen remains unidentified. These data come from a study of cytomegalovirus exposure and HLA in healthy donors. Study-level findings and limits: It emerged from a later analysis that several of the most significant clusters appeared to be linked to common viral pathogens. Near-uniform donor sequencing depth was presumed by presence/absence analyses. Association of a missense DCLRE1C variant with TCR beta V- and J-gene trimming was reported in a later analysis.

With 60 Vbeta and 13 Jbeta primers, the PCR was carried out. Some clones are missing from TCRdb's copy, which holds only in-frame ones; the method was immunoSEQ multiplex PCR. This sample carries about 74,000 clones, with around 7.2% going to the ten biggest clones. The sequencing input was PBMCs. The TCR sequence derives from a female donor in good health and CMV-seropositive.

Written as DNA, the CDR3 is TGTGCCAGCAGTTTAGTAAGGGGAACTGAAGCTTTCTTT. Amino acid sequence: CASSLVRGTEAFF. The V and J genes are TRBV28 and TRBJ1-1; a weak D match, TRBD1 (5 bases). The V gene's germline CDR1 is MDHEN and CDR2 SYDVKM. The CDR3 length is 13 residues. V was trimmed by 2 bases and J by 5 bases, leaving 9 bases between them.